This T cell receptor beta chain was observed in a study of response to subunit inactivated influenza vaccine. General study points: New T cells are recruited in small numbers by each seasonal influenza vaccination, according to the authors' suggestion.

One entry per CDR3 protein, called by TCRdb with MiXCR from the RT-PCR reads. Among 800,000 or so distinct CDR3 sequences listed, 20% to 25% were seen once. This clonotype was seen only a few times. The antigen remains undetermined. The germline V gene has CDR1 SGHRS and CDR2 YFSETQ. The CDR3 extends over 15 amino acids. V lost 0 bases and J lost 1, with 10 bases in between. The genes are TRBV5-1 and TRBJ2-5; D is tentatively TRBD1 or TRBD2 (5 bases each). The source of this sequence is a man aged 45 to 65 who received an inactivated influenza vaccine. The sequencing here drew on PBMCs from blood, taken roughly 5 days after vaccination. CDR3 amino acids: CASSLAGPIQETQYF. The CDR3 bases are TGCGCCAGCAGCTTGGCGGGACCGATCCAAGAGACCCAGTACTTC. Filled out from reference TRBV5-1 and TRBJ2-5, the complete variable domain reads KAGVTQTPRYLIKTRGQQVTLSCSPISGHRSVSWYQQTPGQGLQFLFEYFSETQRNKGNFPGRFSGRQFSNSRSEMNVSTLELGDSALYLCASSLAGPIQETQYFGPGTRLLVL.